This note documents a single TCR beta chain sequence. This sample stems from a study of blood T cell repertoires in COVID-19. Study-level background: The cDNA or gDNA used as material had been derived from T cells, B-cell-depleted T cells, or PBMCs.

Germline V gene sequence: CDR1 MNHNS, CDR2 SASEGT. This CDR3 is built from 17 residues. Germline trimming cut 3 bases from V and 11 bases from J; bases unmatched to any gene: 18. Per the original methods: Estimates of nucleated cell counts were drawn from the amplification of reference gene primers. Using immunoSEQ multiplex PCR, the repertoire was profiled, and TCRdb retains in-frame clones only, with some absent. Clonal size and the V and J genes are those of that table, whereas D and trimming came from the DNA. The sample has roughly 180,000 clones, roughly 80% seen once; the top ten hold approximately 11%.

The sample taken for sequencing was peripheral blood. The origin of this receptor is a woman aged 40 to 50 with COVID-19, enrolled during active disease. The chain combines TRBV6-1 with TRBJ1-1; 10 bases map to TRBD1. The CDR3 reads CASSDPRTATGGLGAFF. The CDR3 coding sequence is TGTGCCAGCAGTGACCCCAGAACGGCGACAGGGGGCTTAGGGGCTTTCTTT.